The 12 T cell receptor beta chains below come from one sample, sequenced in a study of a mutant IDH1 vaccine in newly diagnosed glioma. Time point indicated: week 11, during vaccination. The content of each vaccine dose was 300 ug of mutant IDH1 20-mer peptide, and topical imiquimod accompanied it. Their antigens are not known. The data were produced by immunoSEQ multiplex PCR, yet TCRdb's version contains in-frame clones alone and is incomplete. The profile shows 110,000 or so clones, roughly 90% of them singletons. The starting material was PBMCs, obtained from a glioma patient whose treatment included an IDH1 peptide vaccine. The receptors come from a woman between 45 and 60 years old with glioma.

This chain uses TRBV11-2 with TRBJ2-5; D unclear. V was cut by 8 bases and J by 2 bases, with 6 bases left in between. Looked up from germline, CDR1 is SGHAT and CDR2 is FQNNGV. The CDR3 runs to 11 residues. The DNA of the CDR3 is TGTGCCAGCCAGGCTCAAGAGACCCAGTACTTC. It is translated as CASQAQETQYF. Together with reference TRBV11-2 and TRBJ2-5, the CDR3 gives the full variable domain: EAGVAQSPRYKIIEKRQSVAFWCNPISGHATLYWYQQILGQGPKLLIQFQNNGVVDDSQLPKDRFSAERLKGVDSTLKIQPAKLEDSAVYLCASQAQETQYFGPGTRLLVL.

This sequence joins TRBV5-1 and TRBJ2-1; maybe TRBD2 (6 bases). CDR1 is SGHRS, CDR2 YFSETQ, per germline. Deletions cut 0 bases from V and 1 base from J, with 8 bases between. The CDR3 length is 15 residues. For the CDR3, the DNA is TGCGCCAGCAGCTTGGCTAGCGTATCCTACAATGAGCAGTTCTTC. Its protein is CASSLASVSYNEQFF.

This CDR3 is CASTLGFGNEQFF. The CDR3 DNA is TGTGCCAGCACCCTAGGATTCGGGAATGAGCAGTTCTTC. V usage is TRBV7-3 and J usage is TRBJ2-1; D gene uncertain. V was cut by 7 bases and J by 7 bases, with 14 bases left in between. CDR3 size: 13 residues. The germline gives CDR1 SGHTA, CDR2 FQGTGA.

CDR3 protein: CASSLEGSQNQPQHF. CDR3 nucleotides: TGCGCCAGCAGCTTGGAGGGAAGTCAAAATCAGCCCCAGCATTTT. The V gene is TRBV5-1, the J gene TRBJ1-5; D ambiguous. The germline V and J ends were trimmed by 0 bases and 4 bases, with 11 bases remaining between them. The length of the CDR3 is 15 residues. The germline CDR1 and CDR2 sequences are SGHRS and YFSETQ.

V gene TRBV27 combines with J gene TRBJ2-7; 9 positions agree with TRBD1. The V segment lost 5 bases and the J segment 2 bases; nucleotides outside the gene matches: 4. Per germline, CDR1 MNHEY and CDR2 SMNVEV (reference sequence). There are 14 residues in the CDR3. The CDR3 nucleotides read TGTGCCAGCAGTGTCCACAGGGGGCCCTACGAGCAGTACTTC. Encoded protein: CASSVHRGPYEQYF.

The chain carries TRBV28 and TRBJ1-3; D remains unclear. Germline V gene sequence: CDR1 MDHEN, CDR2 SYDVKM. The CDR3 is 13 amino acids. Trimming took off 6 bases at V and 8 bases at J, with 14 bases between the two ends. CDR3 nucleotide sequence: TGTGCCAGCAGCGCGATCGAACCACACACCATATATTTT. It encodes CASSAIEPHTIYF.

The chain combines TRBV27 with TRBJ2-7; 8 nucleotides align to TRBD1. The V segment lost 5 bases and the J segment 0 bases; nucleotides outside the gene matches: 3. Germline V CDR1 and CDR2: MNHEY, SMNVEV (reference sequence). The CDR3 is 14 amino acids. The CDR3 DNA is TGTGCCAGCAGTCTTGGGACAGGCTCCTACGAGCAGTACTTC. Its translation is CASSLGTGSYEQYF.

In DNA, the CDR3 is TGTGCCAGCAGGGAACCCCCGTCTGAGCAGTTCTTC. Amino acids: CASREPPSEQFF. The V gene is TRBV6-1, the J gene TRBJ2-1, with no clear D. The length of the CDR3 is 12 residues. The germline V gene has CDR1 MNHNS and CDR2 SASEGT. Deletions cut 6 bases from V and 9 bases from J, with 12 bases between.

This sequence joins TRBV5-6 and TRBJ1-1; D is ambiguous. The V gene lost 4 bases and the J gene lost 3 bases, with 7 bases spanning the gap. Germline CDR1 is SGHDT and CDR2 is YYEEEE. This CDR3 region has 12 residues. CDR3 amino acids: CASSAYYTEAFF. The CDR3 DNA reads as TGTGCCAGCAGCGCCTACTACACTGAAGCTTTCTTT.

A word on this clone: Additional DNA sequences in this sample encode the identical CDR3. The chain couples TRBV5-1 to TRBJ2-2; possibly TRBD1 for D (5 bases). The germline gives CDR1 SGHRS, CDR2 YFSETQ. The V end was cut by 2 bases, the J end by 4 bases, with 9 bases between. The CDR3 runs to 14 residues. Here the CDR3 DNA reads TGCGCCAGCAGCTTCCAGGGCACCACCGGGGAGCTGTTTTTT. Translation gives CASSFQGTTGELFF.

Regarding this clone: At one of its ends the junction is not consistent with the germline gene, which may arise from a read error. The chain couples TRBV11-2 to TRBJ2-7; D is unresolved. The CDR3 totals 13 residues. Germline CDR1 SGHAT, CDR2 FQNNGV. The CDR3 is CASSLGSPGSRNF. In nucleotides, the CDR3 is TGTGCCAGCAGCTTAGGGTCCCCCGGCTCTAGAAACTTC. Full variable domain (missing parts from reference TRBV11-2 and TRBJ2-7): EAGVAQSPRYKIIEKRQSVAFWCNPISGHATLYWYQQILGQGPKLLIQFQNNGVVDDSQLPKDRFSAERLKGVDSTLKIQPAKLEDSAVYLCASSLGSPGSRNFGPGTRLTVT.

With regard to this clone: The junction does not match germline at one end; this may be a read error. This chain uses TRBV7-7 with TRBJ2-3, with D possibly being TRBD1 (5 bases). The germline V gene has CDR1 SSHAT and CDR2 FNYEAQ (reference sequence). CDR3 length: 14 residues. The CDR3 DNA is TGTGCTAGCAGCTTAGACAGACAAACAGATACGCAGTATTTT. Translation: CASSLDRQTDTQYF.